Below, one T cell receptor beta chain is given with its context. The data were obtained in a study of T cell changes during pregnancy in multiple sclerosis. Clones were read by immunoSEQ multiplex PCR, and TCRdb kept only the in-frame ones, dropping some. The sample consists of 70,000 to 75,000 clones, about nine tenths of them appearing once. This TCR derives from a female donor with multiple sclerosis, enrolled in a pregnancy study. Material: peripheral blood, obtained in the second trimester of pregnancy.

As DNA, the CDR3 is TGCGCCAGCAGCTTACAGGGGTTAGATCAGCCCCAGCATTTT. It specifies CASSLQGLDQPQHF. The rearrangement joins TRBV5-1 to TRBJ1-5; TRBD1 matches at 7 bases. Germline V gene sequence: CDR1 SGHRS, CDR2 YFSETQ. Trimming at V came to 2 bases and at J to 5 bases, leaving 4 bases not matched to a gene. There are 14 residues in the CDR3.